Presented here are 15 T cell receptor beta chains from one specimen sequenced in a study of T-cell reconstitution after alpha-beta-depleted transplantation in children. Unique molecular identifiers were used to barcode this TCRbeta library. TCRdb independently ran MiXCR on the PCR reads; one entry per CDR3 protein. The sample carries almost 600,000 distinct CDR3 sequences, 25% to 30% recorded once. Here the sequenced sample was PBMCs, taken before TCRalphabeta/CD19-depleted stem cell transplant. The source of these receptors is a boy under two years old with Wiskott-Aldrich syndrome, due to receive a stem cell transplant.

In its sample, this clonotype was seen a few times. J is TRBJ2-1 and V is TRBV10-3; 9 positions agree with TRBD2. From germline, CDR1 is ENHRY and CDR2 SYGVKD. The CDR3 is made up of 15 amino acids. With V trimmed by 4 bases and J by 8 bases, 9 bases remained unmatched. Here the CDR3 reads CAISGSREGFDEQFF. The DNA of the CDR3 is TGTGCCATCAGTGGATCGCGGGAGGGTTTTGATGAGCAGTTCTTC.

The chain joins TRBV9 to TRBJ2-1; no clear D. Trimming left V 0 bases short and J 0 bases short, with 7 bases between. This CDR3 contains 15 residues. Germline values: CDR1 SGDLS, CDR2 YYNGEE. CDR3 sequence: CASSVVGSSYNEQFF. The CDR3, as DNA: TGTGCCAGCAGCGTAGTGGGTAGCTCCTACAATGAGCAGTTCTTC.

The gene calls are TRBV5-5 and TRBJ2-1, with 11 bases that match TRBD2. With V trimmed by 5 bases and J by 10 bases, 14 bases remained unmatched. The germline CDR1 and CDR2 sequences are SGHKS and YYEKEE (reference sequence). This CDR3 contains 16 residues. CDR3 DNA: TGTGCCAGCAGTTATAGACCGGGACTAGCGGTTCGAGAGCAGTTCTTC. The encoded protein is CASSYRPGLAVREQFF.

This chain connects TRBV12-3 or TRBV12-4 to TRBJ2-1; TRBD1 aligns across 7 bases. The V gene end was trimmed by 6 bases and the J gene end by 1 base; junction bases not matched to a gene: 9. The CDR3 consists of 16 residues. Here the CDR3 reads CASRGRQGGSYNEQFF. The CDR3 nucleotides are TGTGCCAGCAGGGGGAGACAGGGTGGGTCCTACAATGAGCAGTTCTTC.

This rearrangement joins TRBV12-3 or TRBV12-4 to TRBJ2-1; a possible D gene is TRBD2 (6 bases). V dropped 3 bases and J dropped 3 bases, with 12 bases sitting between them. This CDR3 spans 15 amino acids. The CDR3 loop is CASSFSLANYNEQFF. CDR3 sequence (DNA): TGTGCCAGCAGTTTTTCCCTAGCGAACTACAATGAGCAGTTCTTC.

CDR3 region: CSVQSAPSTEQYF. The DNA for the CDR3 is TGCAGCGTTCAATCCGCCCCGTCAACCGAGCAGTACTTC. The V gene is TRBV29-1, the J gene TRBJ2-7; D gene uncertain. V was cut by 5 bases and J by 6 bases, with 17 bases left in between. Germline V gene data show CDR1 as SQVTM and CDR2 as ANQGSEA. The CDR3 is 13 residues long.

This clonotype was seen a handful of times. The chain combines TRBV5-1 with TRBJ1-2; D possibly corresponds to TRBD1 (5 bases). Germline V gene data show CDR1 as SGHRS and CDR2 as YFSETQ. V shed 2 bases and J shed 6 bases, with 11 bases lying between them. The CDR3 has 13 residues. The CDR3 nucleotides read TGCGCCAGCAGCTTAGGGGAGTTAGATGGCTACACCTTC. It yields the protein CASSLGELDGYTF.

This clonotype was detected only a few times. CDR3 region: CASSLNSHGYTF. The CDR3 coding sequence is TGCGCCAGCAGCTTGAACAGCCATGGCTACACCTTC. The V gene is TRBV5-1, the J gene TRBJ1-2; D call uncertain. This CDR3 region has 12 residues. Trimming pared 1 base from V and 6 bases from J, leaving 7 bases between. Germline V gene sequence: CDR1 SGHRS, CDR2 YFSETQ.

The gene calls are TRBV15 and TRBJ2-7, with TRBD1 matching 9 bases. The trim removed 0 bases at V and 4 bases at J, leaving 7 bases unmatched. CDR1 and CDR2 from the germline V gene are LNHNV and YYDKDF (reference sequence). The CDR3 sequence is 16 residues long. CDR3 DNA: TGTGCCACCAGCAGAGAAATCGGGACAGGGAGGTACGAGCAGTACTTC. It translates to CATSREIGTGRYEQYF.

CDR3 loop: CASSLGGLAGAHNEQFF. In DNA form, the CDR3 reads TGTGCCAGCAGCTTAGGAGGACTAGCGGGAGCCCACAATGAGCAGTTCTTC. The chain couples TRBV7-9 to TRBJ2-1, with TRBD2 identical over 13 bases. Germline values: CDR1 SEHNR, CDR2 FQNEAQ (reference sequence). The CDR3 sequence is 17 residues long. The V and J ends lost 1 base and 5 bases, in that order; junction bases with no gene match: 5.

This chain joins TRBV4-2 and TRBJ2-1; TRBD2 is a possible D gene (5 bases). The CDR3 runs to 13 residues. V lost 2 bases and J lost 10, with 12 bases in between. Germline loops: CDR1 LGHNA, CDR2 YNFKEQ. The CDR3 spells CASSQREGGEQFF. Here the CDR3 DNA reads TGTGCCAGCAGCCAAAGAGAGGGTGGGGAGCAGTTCTTC.

This clonotype was recorded a few times. V usage is TRBV20-1 and J usage is TRBJ2-1, with 8 nucleotides matching TRBD1. The CDR3 is made up of 15 amino acids. Germline CDR1 and CDR2: DFQATT and SNEGSKA (reference sequence). V lost 6 bases and J lost 7; bases outside the gene matches: 14. CDR3 in DNA: TGCAGTGCAAAGACAAGGCAGGGGGCGAATAATGAGCAGTTCTTC. Protein product: CSAKTRQGANNEQFF.

The genes are TRBV7-8 and TRBJ1-1; the match to TRBD1 covers 7 bases. CDR1 and CDR2 from the germline V gene are SGHVS and FQNEAQ. This CDR3 is 15 amino acids long. V gave up 5 bases and J gave up 4 bases; unmatched junction bases: 10. The CDR3 spells CASSDTGQVGTEAFF. The CDR3 DNA follows: TGTGCCAGCAGCGATACCGGACAGGTCGGCACTGAAGCTTTCTTT.

The sample holds a few counts of this clonotype. The rearrangement joins TRBV5-1 to TRBJ2-1, with 10 bases identical to TRBD2. Germline loops: CDR1 SGHRS, CDR2 YFSETQ. J was trimmed by 8 bases and V by 0 bases; bases with no gene match: 5. There are 15 residues in the CDR3. The CDR3 coding sequence is TGCGCCAGCAGCTTGGATCTAGCGGGAGAATATGAGCAGTTCTTC. As protein: CASSLDLAGEYEQFF.

The chain combines TRBV4-1 with TRBJ1-5; D not certain. CDR3 length equals 16 residues. The germline CDR1 and CDR2 sequences are MGHRA and YSYEKL. V dropped 1 base and J dropped 2 bases, with 12 bases sitting between them. As DNA, the CDR3 is TGCGCCAGCAGCCAAGTCTCTTTACCGGGCAATCAGCCCCAGCATTTT. This codes for CASSQVSLPGNQPQHF.